The 29 T cell receptor beta chains given below trace back to one sample, sequenced in a study of radiation and T cells in renal cell carcinoma. Here immunoSEQ multiplex PCR was the method, and the copy in TCRdb shows in-frame clones only, minus some. Among approximately 65,000 clones, roughly 80% were seen once, and the ten largest hold roughly 6.8%. Indicated time point: blood 4 weeks post-SBRT, at nephrectomy. Treatment here: 15 Gy SBRT to primary tumor, nephrectomy 4 weeks later. The material was blood, obtained from a patient whose treatment included radiotherapy and nephrectomy. The receptors come from a man aged 55 to 70 with renal cell carcinoma.

The chain joins TRBV6-4 to TRBJ2-7; 8 bases align to TRBD2. CDR1 and CDR2 from the germline V gene are MRHNA and SNTAGT. The CDR3 covers 16 residues. The V segment lost 0 bases and the J segment 6 bases; nucleotides outside the gene matches: 10. The CDR3 bases are TGTGCCAGCAGTGACTCGAGCGGGGGCCCCTGGGGCGAGCAGTACTTC. Amino acids: CASSDSSGGPWGEQYF.

The chain couples TRBV30 to TRBJ2-1; the match to TRBD2 covers 9 bases. V dropped 0 bases and J dropped 10; count of bases not matched to a gene: 7. Germline assignment: CDR1 GTSNPN and CDR2 SVGIG (reference sequence). The CDR3 is 14 residues long. The DNA of the CDR3 is TGTGCCTGGAGTGTAAGGCGGGAGGGCCCCGAGCAGTTCTTC. It specifies CAWSVRREGPEQFF.

This chain uses TRBV9 with TRBJ2-7; 7 bases match TRBD1. The CDR3 has 20 residues. Germline V gene data show CDR1 as SGDLS and CDR2 as YYNGEE. V lost 1 base, J lost 3 bases, and 22 bases stayed unmatched. Here the CDR3 DNA reads TGTGCCAGCAGCGTAAAAAGGGGCAGGGGGTCCACGGCGGCCCACTACGAGCAGTACTTC. This encodes CASSVKRGRGSTAAHYEQYF.

J is TRBJ2-1 and V is TRBV9, with D hard to call. There are 14 residues in the CDR3. With 3 bases removed from V and 5 bases from J, the gap between germline ends came to 12 bases. Per the germline V gene, CDR1 is SGDLS and CDR2 is YYNGEE. The CDR3 here is CASSGQMTHNEQFF. As DNA, the CDR3 is TGTGCCAGCAGCGGTCAAATGACCCACAATGAGCAGTTCTTC.

The V and J genes are TRBV10-1 and TRBJ1-6; possible D gene TRBD1, 5 bases. Germline V CDR1 and CDR2: WNHNN, SYGVQD (reference sequence). This CDR3 is 13 amino acids long. The V end lost 4 bases, the J end lost 8 bases, and 9 bases lay between the germline ends. In DNA, the CDR3 is TGCGCCAGCAGTGGACAGCCTGATTCACCCCTCCACTTT. It encodes CASSGQPDSPLHF.

This sequence joins TRBV5-1 and TRBJ2-1; D uncertain. V lost 2 bases, J lost 7 bases, and 16 bases lay in between. In germline, CDR1 is SGHRS, CDR2 YFSETQ. The CDR3 totals 15 residues. CDR3 sequence reads: CASSLIPGGENEQFF. The CDR3 DNA sequence: TGCGCCAGCAGCTTAATCCCGGGCGGAGAGAATGAGCAGTTCTTC.

The chain couples TRBV11-2 to TRBJ2-5; no clear D gene. The CDR3 sequence is 12 residues long. V was shortened by 5 bases and J by 5 bases, with 9 bases between the two germline ends. Germline V gene data show CDR1 as SGHAT and CDR2 as FQNNGV. Here the CDR3 DNA reads TGTGCCAGCAGCAGACGGTGGGAGACCCAGTACTTC. As protein: CASSRRWETQYF.

The chain has TRBV9 and TRBJ1-2, with 10 nucleotides matching TRBD1. CDR1 is SGDLS and CDR2 is YYNGEE in the germline V gene. Trimming removed 3 bases from V and 5 bases from J; junction bases left unmatched: 7. CDR3 length equals 15 residues. DNA for the CDR3: TGTGCCAGCAGCGAGACGACAGGGGGCGCTTATGGCTACACCTTC. Its translation is CASSETTGGAYGYTF. Together with reference TRBV9 and TRBJ1-2, the CDR3 gives the full variable domain: DSGVTQTPKHLITATGQRVTLRCSPRSGDLSVYWYQQSLDQGLQFLIQYYNGEERAKGNILERFSAQQFPDLHSELNLSSLELGDSALYFCASSETTGGAYGYTFGSGTRLTVV.

The V call is TRBV11-3, the J call TRBJ2-5; TRBD2 is a possible D gene (6 bases). The ends were cut back, 1 base at V and 3 bases at J, with 12 bases in the middle. The V gene's germline CDR1 is SGHNT and CDR2 YENEEA. The CDR3 extends over 15 amino acids. The chain's CDR3 is CASSLGGTGEETQYF. CDR3 bases: TGTGCCAGCAGCTTAGGGGGGACTGGGGAAGAGACCCAGTACTTC.

The rearrangement links TRBV30 to TRBJ1-5; D is unresolved. CDR3 length equals 13 residues. Germline V gene lookup returns CDR1 GTSNPN and CDR2 SVGIG (reference sequence). Trimming left V 0 bases short and J 6 bases short, with 9 bases between. CDR3 sequence: CAWSVGNGQPQHF. Written as DNA, the CDR3 is TGTGCCTGGAGTGTAGGGAACGGTCAGCCCCAGCATTTT.

This clone was observed a handful of times. The chain links TRBV7-2 to TRBJ1-4; D may be TRBD1 (5 bases). V lost 1 base and J lost 8, with 14 bases in between. The CDR3 length is 15 residues. Looked up from germline, CDR1 is SGHTA and CDR2 is FQGNSA. The CDR3 bases are TGTGCCAGCAGCTTAGAGGGGAGGGCAGAGGAAAAACTGTTTTTT. Translation gives CASSLEGRAEEKLFF.

The chain joins TRBV10-3 to TRBJ2-5, with 13 bases aligning to TRBD2. Germline V lookup: CDR1 ENHRY, CDR2 SYGVKD. The CDR3 is 17 residues long. V gave up 6 bases and J gave up 1 base; unmatched junction bases: 8. The CDR3, as DNA: TGTGCCATCAGACCGAGTACTAGCGGGGGGGCCCAAGAGACCCAGTACTTC. Translation: CAIRPSTSGGAQETQYF.

V is TRBV29-1 and J is TRBJ1-5; no clear D. Per germline, CDR1 SQVTM and CDR2 ANQGSEA. The V gene lost 4 bases and the J gene lost 3 bases, with 10 bases spanning the gap. The length of the CDR3 is 13 residues. The CDR3 DNA follows: TGCAGCGTTGTGGCAGATCTCAATCAGCCCCAGCATTTT. This translates into CSVVADLNQPQHF.

This clone was counted once. V gene TRBV14 combines with J gene TRBJ1-1; a possible D gene is TRBD1 (5 bases). This CDR3 contains 13 residues. Trimming took off 4 bases at V and 3 bases at J, with 9 bases between the two ends. Germline CDR1 SGHDN, CDR2 FVKESK. The CDR3 loop reads CASSRSGDTEAFF. Written as DNA, the CDR3 is TGTGCCAGCAGCCGATCGGGGGACACTGAAGCTTTCTTT. Full variable domain (outside the CDR3, taken from reference TRBV14 and TRBJ1-1): EAGVTQFPSHSVIEKGQTVTLRCDPISGHDNLYWYRRVMGKEIKFLLHFVKESKQDESGMPNNRFLAERTGGTYSTLKVQPAELEDSGVYFCASSRSGDTEAFFGQGTRLTVV.

This clone was recorded once. This sequence joins TRBV11-3 and TRBJ2-1; TRBD1 or TRBD2 may be the D gene (5 bases each). V lost 5 bases and J lost 5, with 16 bases in between. This CDR3 contains 15 residues. Germline CDR1 SGHNT, CDR2 YENEEA. CDR3 loop: CASSPGASSNNEQFF. CDR3 DNA: TGTGCCAGCAGCCCCGGGGCTAGCAGTAACAATGAGCAGTTCTTC. Based on the CDR3 plus reference TRBV11-3 and TRBJ2-1, the full variable domain is EAGVVQSPRYKIIEKKQPVAFWCNPISGHNTLYWYLQNLGQGPELLIRYENEEAVDDSQLPKDRFSAERLKGVDSTLKIQPAELGDSAVYLCASSPGASSNNEQFFGPGTRLTVL.

Notes on this clone: The sample has other DNA sequences that encode this CDR3 too. This rearrangement joins TRBV7-2 to TRBJ2-1; the match to TRBD1 covers 10 bases. The germline V gene has CDR1 SGHTA and CDR2 FQGNSA. After removal of 5 bases from V and 6 bases from J, the junction contained 1 base not matched to a gene. The CDR3 consists of 13 residues. This CDR3 is CASSRTGGNEQFF. The CDR3 nucleotides are TGTGCCAGCAGCCGGACAGGGGGCAATGAGCAGTTCTTC.

The chain employs TRBV7-2 and TRBJ1-2, with D uncertain. V was clipped by 4 bases and J by 4 bases, with 16 bases between them. This CDR3 has 15 residues. The germline gives CDR1 SGHTA, CDR2 FQGNSA. The CDR3 spells CASSSQSTGPYGYTF. The CDR3 nucleotides are TGTGCCAGCAGCTCTCAGTCAACTGGGCCCTATGGCTACACCTTC.

CDR3 residues: CATSGEGGDEKLFF. CDR3 nucleotides: TGTGCCACTTCGGGGGAAGGGGGTGATGAAAAACTGTTTTTT. This chain joins TRBV10-3 and TRBJ1-4; TRBD1 is a possible D gene (6 bases). The V and J ends lost 10 bases and 6 bases respectively, with 18 bases between them. CDR1 is ENHRY and CDR2 is SYGVKD in the germline V gene. The length of the CDR3 is 14 residues.

This chain uses TRBV2 with TRBJ2-5; possible D gene TRBD2, 5 bases. The CDR3 sequence is 16 residues long. Germline CDR1 reads SNHLY; CDR2 reads FYNNEI. The V gene lost 2 bases and the J gene lost 6 bases, with 19 bases spanning the gap. This CDR3 reads CASSELSPGGGQTQYF. The CDR3 nucleotides read TGTGCCAGCAGTGAACTTTCGCCTGGCGGCGGGCAGACCCAGTACTTC.

This chain connects TRBV6-1 to TRBJ1-1; 11 bases align to TRBD1. The ends lost 8 bases at V and 8 bases at J; junction bases unmatched: 10. Germline CDR1 MNHNS, CDR2 SASEGT. This CDR3 comprises 14 residues. In DNA, the CDR3 is TGTGCCAGCCGGGTGGACAGGGGGCCGAGAGAAGCTTTCTTT. Translating gives CASRVDRGPREAFF.

This rearrangement joins TRBV7-6 to TRBJ2-5, with 11 bases that match TRBD2. In germline, CDR1 is SGHVS, CDR2 FNYEAQ. There are 15 residues in the CDR3. With 5 bases clipped from V and 2 bases from J, the junction kept 4 bases outside the gene matches. CDR3: CASSQGLAAQETQYF. CDR3 in DNA: TGTGCCAGCAGCCAGGGACTAGCGGCTCAAGAGACCCAGTACTTC.

The genes are TRBV7-2 and TRBJ1-5; D is unresolved. The CDR3 totals 17 residues. Germline assignment: CDR1 SGHTA and CDR2 FQGNSA. Trimming took off 1 base at V and 4 bases at J, with 17 bases between the two ends. CDR3 bases: TGTGCCAGCAGCTTAGTAGGGCAGGCTTATAGGAATCAGCCCCAGCATTTT. It is translated as CASSLVGQAYRNQPQHF.

This chain uses TRBV5-1 with TRBJ2-5, with 8 bases aligning to TRBD1. Looked up from germline, CDR1 is SGHRS and CDR2 is YFSETQ. CDR3 size: 16 residues. With V trimmed by 6 bases and J by 5 bases, 15 bases remained unmatched. The CDR3 bases are TGCGCCAGCACCGCAGGGGGCGCCACGTCCCGGGAGACCCAGTACTTC. It translates to CASTAGGATSRETQYF.

For this clone: The junction shows a germline mismatch at one end, possibly a read error. This chain joins TRBV7-2 and TRBJ1-5; no firm D call. Germline values: CDR1 SGHTA, CDR2 FQGNSA. CDR3 size: 14 residues. CDR3 sequence (DNA): TGTGCCGGCAGCTTGGACGCCCGGGATCAGCCCCAGCATTTT. Encoded protein: CAGSLDARDQPQHF.

Written as DNA, the CDR3 is TGTGCCTGGATCCCTCCCGGCACAGATACGCAGTATTTT. This codes for CAWIPPGTDTQYF. The V and J genes are TRBV30 and TRBJ2-3; no clear D gene. V was shortened by 4 bases and J by 1 base, with 9 bases between the two germline ends. The CDR3 has 13 residues. Germline-derived CDR1 and CDR2 are GTSNPN and SVGIG (reference sequence).

The chain uses TRBV7-2 and TRBJ2-5; D is undetermined. V lost 5 bases and J lost 4, with 8 bases in between. The germline CDR1 and CDR2 sequences are SGHTA and FQGNSA. The CDR3 is made up of 12 amino acids. The CDR3 sequence is CASSPFGETQYF. The CDR3 nucleotides are TGTGCCAGCAGCCCGTTTGGAGAGACCCAGTACTTC.

The chain is built from TRBV18 and TRBJ2-1; D uncertain. Deletions cut 4 bases from V and 5 bases from J, with 3 bases between. The CDR3 is made up of 11 amino acids. Germline V gene data show CDR1 as KGHSH and CDR2 as LQKENI. The CDR3 region is CASSQDNEQFF. The CDR3 bases are TGTGCCAGCTCACAAGACAATGAGCAGTTCTTC.

This chain links TRBV6-5 with TRBJ1-2, with D uncertain. This CDR3 is 15 amino acids long. Looked up from germline, CDR1 is MNHEY and CDR2 is SVGAGI. Deletions cut 6 bases from V and 0 bases from J, with 14 bases between. DNA for the CDR3: TGTGCCAGCAGAAAGAAGACGAGTTCTAACTATGGCTACACCTTC. As protein: CASRKKTSSNYGYTF.

The gene calls are TRBV6-1 and TRBJ1-6, with D unresolved. Trimming cost V 6 bases and J 5 bases, with 5 bases left between them. This CDR3 contains 12 residues. Germline CDR1 and CDR2: MNHNS and SASEGT. The CDR3 sequence is CASRTDNSPLHF. The CDR3 bases are TGTGCCAGCAGAACAGATAATTCACCCCTCCACTTT.